The table lists the clone carrying this T cell receptor beta chain with many counts. Its antigen is unknown. The source of the sample is a study of CD8 T cells in ankylosing spondylitis. CDR1 is LNHDA, CDR2 SQIVND, per germline (reference sequence). The ends were cut back, 7 bases at V and 5 bases at J, with 11 bases in the middle. The length of the CDR3 is 13 residues. General study findings and limits: Made up of about eight highly homologous variants, a TCR beta motif appeared characteristic of ankylosing spondylitis blood.

TCRdb re-called the 5' RACE reads through MiXCR, storing one row per CDR3 protein. The sample has some 130,000 distinct CDR3 sequences, 6% to 8% seen once. Sequencing was performed on blood, either unsorted or a sorted T cell fraction (not recorded which). V usage is TRBV19 and J usage is TRBJ2-2, with D possibly TRBD1 on 6 matching bases. This clonotype was sampled from a female donor with ankylosing spondylitis or in good health (not recorded which). CDR3: CASTPQGTGELFF. CDR3 DNA: TGTGCCAGTACTCCTCAGGGGACCGGGGAGCTGTTTTTT.